This TCR beta chain appears in the sequencing data of a study of post-analysis software for immune sequencing data. Overall study context: Included among the disease courses, which were recorded for the cohort, were relapsing-remitting, secondary progressive and progressive-relapsing multiple sclerosis.

The library was made from cDNA and included unique molecular identifiers. Starting from around 1 to 10 million T cells, the study yielded about 500,000 cDNA molecules. TCRdb used MiXCR to reprocess the PCR reads, holding one entry per CDR3 protein. The table includes roughly 600,000 distinct CDR3 sequences, about 40% detected once. With regard to this clonotype: Antigen specificity is unknown.

This CDR3 region has 16 residues. Per the germline V gene, CDR1 is SGHKS and CDR2 is YYEKEE (reference sequence). Trimming removed 4 bases from V and 5 bases from J, with 21 bases in between. Findings and limits, study-wide: Higher frequency in patients than in controls was seen for roughly five TRBV segments, with TRBV5-6, TRBV5-1 and TRBV20-1 among them. Compared against controls, patients with multiple sclerosis displayed significantly lower normalized Chao1 diversity. Samples from a shared batch, those prepared together, strongly co-clustered by F measure.

The TCR sequence derives from a girl between 5 and 17 years old with multiple sclerosis. V is TRBV5-5 and J is TRBJ2-5, with D perhaps TRBD2 (6 bases). Sequenced material: blood. The CDR3 spells CASSVLGTPIGETQYF. The CDR3 DNA reads as TGTGCCAGCAGCGTTCTGGGGACTCCCATAGGGGAGACCCAGTACTTC.